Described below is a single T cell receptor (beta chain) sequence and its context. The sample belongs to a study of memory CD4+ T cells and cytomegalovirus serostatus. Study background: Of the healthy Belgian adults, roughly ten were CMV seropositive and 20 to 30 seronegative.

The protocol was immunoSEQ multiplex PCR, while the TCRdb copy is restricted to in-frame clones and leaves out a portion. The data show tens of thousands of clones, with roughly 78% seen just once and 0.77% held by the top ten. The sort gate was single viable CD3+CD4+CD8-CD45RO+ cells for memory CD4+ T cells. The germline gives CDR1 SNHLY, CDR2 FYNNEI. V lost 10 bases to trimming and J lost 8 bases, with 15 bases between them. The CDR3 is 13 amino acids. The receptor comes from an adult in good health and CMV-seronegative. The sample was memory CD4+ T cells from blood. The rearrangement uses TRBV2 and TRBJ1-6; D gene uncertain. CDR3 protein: CATIDTVDSPLHF. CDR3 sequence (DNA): TGTGCCACCATAGATACTGTGGATTCACCCCTCCACTTT.